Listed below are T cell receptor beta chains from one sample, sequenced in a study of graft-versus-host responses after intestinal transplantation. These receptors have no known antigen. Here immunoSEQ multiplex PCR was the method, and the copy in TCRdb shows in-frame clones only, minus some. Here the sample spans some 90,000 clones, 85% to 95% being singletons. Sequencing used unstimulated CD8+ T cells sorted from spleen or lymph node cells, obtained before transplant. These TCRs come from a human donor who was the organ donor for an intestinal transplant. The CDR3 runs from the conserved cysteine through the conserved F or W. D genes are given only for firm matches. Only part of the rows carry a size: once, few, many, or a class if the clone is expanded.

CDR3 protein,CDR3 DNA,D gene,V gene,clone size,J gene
CASSLVGGGPYEQYF,TGTGCCAGCAGCTTAGTTGGGGGGGGGCCCTACGAGCAGTACTTC,NA,TRBV13,NA,TRBJ2-7
CSVAGASGGAWGSYEQYF,TGCAGCGTGGCAGGGGCTAGCGGGGGGGCTTGGGGGTCCTACGAGCAGTACTTC,TRBD2,TRBV29-1,NA,TRBJ2-7
CSSQGNNYGYTF,TGCAGTTCACAGGGGAACAACTATGGCTACACCTTC,TRBD1,TRBV29-1,NA,TRBJ1-2
CASSPRDTTYEQYF,TGTGCCAGCTCACCCCGGGACACAACCTACGAGCAGTACTTC,NA,TRBV18,NA,TRBJ2-7
CASSILSYGYTF,TGTGCCAGTAGTATACTTTCCTATGGCTACACCTTC,NA,TRBV19,once,TRBJ1-2
CASSPGPSPLHF,TGCGCCAGCAGCCCGGGTCCCTCACCCCTCCACTTT,NA,TRBV4-1,NA,TRBJ1-6
CASSQDGTIYF,TGCGCCAGCAGCCAAGACGGCACCATATATTTT,NA,TRBV4-1,few,TRBJ1-3
CASSLITSGAYEQYF,TGTGCCAGCAGCTTAATTACTAGCGGGGCCTACGAGCAGTACTTC,TRBD2,TRBV11-1,NA,TRBJ2-7
CASSPGTGGSPLHF,TGTGCCAGCAGCCCCGGGACAGGGGGCTCACCCCTCCACTTT,TRBD1,TRBV7-9,NA,TRBJ1-6
CASSYVGGTGFYEQYF,TGTGCCAGCAGTTACGTTGGAGGGACAGGTTTTTACGAGCAGTACTTC,TRBD1,TRBV6-5,NA,TRBJ2-7
CASRHPGGTKNIQYF,TGTGCCAGCAGGCACCCAGGGGGCACCAAAAACATTCAGTACTTC,TRBD1,TRBV2,NA,TRBJ2-4
CASSPRGDTQYF,TGTGCCAGCTCCCCCCGGGGAGATACGCAGTATTTT,NA,TRBV27,NA,TRBJ2-3
CATSGDTDRVSSPLHF,TGTGCCACCAGCGGCGACACGGACAGGGTGAGCTCACCCCTCCACTTT,TRBD1,TRBV15,NA,TRBJ1-6
CASSYSFNEKLFF,TGTGCCAGCAGTTACTCCTTTAATGAAAAACTGTTTTTT,NA,TRBV6-6,few,TRBJ1-4
CASSLLKGKGLETQYF,TGTGCTAGCAGCTTACTCAAGGGGAAAGGATTGGAGACCCAGTACTTC,NA,TRBV7-7,NA,TRBJ2-5
CASSVDDRLLGASEQYF,TGTGCCAGCAGCGTAGACGACCGACTCCTGGGAGCGAGCGAGCAGTACTTC,NA,TRBV9,NA,TRBJ2-7
CASSPWPTGSYEQYF,TGTGCCAGCAGTCCATGGCCGACAGGCTCCTACGAGCAGTACTTC,NA,TRBV27,NA,TRBJ2-7
CASSRPGQGMAQYF,TGTGCCAGCAGCCGGCCGGGACAGGGGATGGCCCAGTACTTC,TRBD1,TRBV27,once,TRBJ2-5
CASSPQGAVTDTQYF,TGTGCCAGCAGCCCACAGGGGGCGGTGACAGATACGCAGTATTTT,TRBD1,TRBV6-1,NA,TRBJ2-3
CASSTWTESSYEQYF,TGTGCCAGTAGTACCTGGACAGAGAGCTCCTACGAGCAGTACTTC,NA,TRBV19,NA,TRBJ2-7
CASGRGGSYNEQFF,TGTGCCAGCGGGAGGGGGGGGTCCTACAATGAGCAGTTCTTC,NA,TRBV6-5,NA,TRBJ2-1
CSVEVDYEQYF,TGCAGCGTTGAAGTAGACTACGAGCAGTACTTC,NA,TRBV29-1,NA,TRBJ2-7
CASSPYDSRVVDTIYF,TGTGCCAGCTCACCATACGACAGCAGGGTTGTGGACACCATATATTTT,NA,TRBV18,once,TRBJ1-3
CASSVPSGQETQYF,TGTGCCAGCAGTGTACCTAGCGGCCAAGAGACCCAGTACTTC,TRBD2,TRBV28,NA,TRBJ2-5
CASSWTGGGQPQHF,TGTGCCAGCAGTTGGACAGGGGGCGGTCAGCCCCAGCATTTT,TRBD1,TRBV5-5,NA,TRBJ1-5
CASSLSAQGQPQHF,TGTGCCAGCAGTTTATCCGCACAGGGACAGCCCCAGCATTTT,NA,TRBV27,NA,TRBJ1-5
CSIPEGAGNYGYTF,TGCAGCATCCCCGAGGGGGCTGGGAACTATGGCTACACCTTC,TRBD1,TRBV29-1,NA,TRBJ1-2
CASSQDPALTDTQYF,TGCGCCAGCAGCCAAGACCCGGCGCTCACAGATACGCAATATTTT,NA,TRBV4-1,NA,TRBJ2-3
CASSQASVSGQAYGYTF,TGCGCCAGCAGCCAAGCTTCGGTTTCGGGACAGGCATACGGCTACACCTTC,TRBD1,TRBV4-3,NA,TRBJ1-2
CASSLDGSSYNSPLHF,TGTGCCAGCAGCTTGGACGGGAGCTCCTATAATTCACCCCTCCACTTT,NA,TRBV5-4,NA,TRBJ1-6
CASSWATYGYTF,TGTGCCAGTAGTTGGGCCACCTATGGCTACACCTTC,NA,TRBV19,NA,TRBJ1-2
CAWRDGLGYEQYF,TGTGCCTGGAGGGACGGACTGGGCTACGAGCAGTACTTC,NA,TRBV30,NA,TRBJ2-7
CASSLGHYNEQFF,TGCGCCAGCAGCTTGGGGCACTACAATGAGCAGTTCTTC,NA,TRBV5-1,NA,TRBJ2-1
CASTNRATNEKLFF,TGTGCCAGCACTAACAGGGCAACTAATGAAAAACTGTTTTTT,NA,TRBV25-1,NA,TRBJ1-4
CASSNGLAGAYNEQFF,TGTGCCAGCAGCAACGGACTAGCGGGGGCCTACAATGAGCAGTTCTTC,TRBD2,TRBV7-9,NA,TRBJ2-1
CASSLGGISYEQYF,TGTGCCAGCAGCTTAGGCGGAATCTCCTACGAGCAGTACTTC,NA,TRBV5-5,NA,TRBJ2-7
CASSLHAGTSGGPQDTQYF,TGTGCCAGCAGCCTCCATGCCGGGACTAGCGGGGGGCCACAAGATACGCAGTATTTT,TRBD2,TRBV7-3,NA,TRBJ2-3
CASSSDSFWYTF,TGTGCCAGCAGCTCCGACAGCTTTTGGTACACCTTC,NA,TRBV5-6,NA,TRBJ1-2
CASSLNRGWTEAFF,TGTGCCAGCAGCTTAAACAGGGGTTGGACTGAAGCTTTCTTT,TRBD1,TRBV5-6,NA,TRBJ1-1
CASSSVDRGDYGYTF,TGTGCCAGCAGCTCTGTGGACAGGGGGGACTATGGCTACACCTTC,TRBD1,TRBV7-9,NA,TRBJ1-2
CASSQELSPEARQYF,TGTGCCAGCAGCCAAGAATTGTCCCCCGAGGCCCGGCAGTACTTC,NA,TRBV4-2,NA,TRBJ2-7
CAWSLGANTEAFF,TGTGCCTGGAGTCTAGGGGCTAACACTGAAGCTTTCTTT,NA,TRBV30,few,TRBJ1-1
CASSQDRTGGTDTQYF,TGCGCCAGCAGCCAAGATAGGACAGGGGGAACAGATACGCAGTATTTT,TRBD1,TRBV4-3,NA,TRBJ2-3
CASSPNGQAYGYTF,TGTGCCAGCAGCCCAAACGGACAGGCCTATGGCTACACCTTC,TRBD1,TRBV7-3,NA,TRBJ1-2
CASSSGSDRGIVDTGELFF,TGTGCCAGCAGCTCCGGCTCTGACAGGGGTATTGTAGACACCGGGGAGCTGTTTTTT,TRBD1,TRBV9,NA,TRBJ2-2
CASNGGSGGNSPLHF,TGTGCCAGCAACGGGGGATCCGGTGGAAACTCACCCCTCCACTTT,NA,TRBV2,NA,TRBJ1-6
CASSQNPLPRDSQETQYF,TGCGCCAGCAGTCAAAATCCCTTACCCCGGGACAGCCAAGAGACCCAGTACTTC,TRBD1,TRBV23-1,NA,TRBJ2-5
CASSLGTGADYNYGYTF,TGTGCCAGCTCACTAGGGACAGGGGCCGATTATAACTATGGCTACACCTTC,TRBD1,TRBV18,NA,TRBJ1-2
CASSQGSLDLTQYF,TGCGCCAGCAGCCAAGGGAGCCTGGATTTGACCCAGTACTTC,NA,TRBV4-1,NA,TRBJ2-5
CASSSTSGGRQETQYF,TGTGCCAGCAGCTCCACTAGCGGGGGTCGCCAAGAGACCCAGTACTTC,TRBD2,TRBV13,few,TRBJ2-5
CASSRSGGASKEQYF,TGTGCCAGCAGCCGCAGCGGGGGGGCGTCTAAAGAGCAGTACTTC,TRBD2,TRBV7-2,NA,TRBJ2-7
CASSQDAQDRSPSPLHF,TGTGCCAGCAGCCAAGATGCCCAGGACAGGTCGCCTTCACCCCTCCACTTT,TRBD1,TRBV4-2,NA,TRBJ1-6
CASTQGLEQFF,TGCGCCAGCACCCAGGGGCTTGAGCAGTTCTTC,NA,TRBV5-1,NA,TRBJ2-1